The clone carrying this T cell receptor beta chain was counted at least ten times. Its antigen is still unknown. This record comes from a study of Graves' ophthalmopathy and Graves' hyperthyroidism. Overall study findings and caveats: A model built from 13 signatures distinguished ophthalmopathy from stable hyperthyroidism with approximately 88% sensitivity and 81.08% specificity.

RNA transcripts provided the template for amplifying TCR beta CDR3 regions. Amplification began with first-round RT-PCR using HTBI primers, then second-round multiplex PCR was performed. TCRdb re-derived calls from the multiplex PCR reads in MiXCR, one entry per CDR3 protein. The data hold about 740,000 distinct CDR3 sequences, with 40% observed a single time. This CDR3 contains 13 residues. Trimming removed 6 bases from V and 5 bases from J, with 10 bases in between. CDR1 is SGHAT and CDR2 is FQNNGV in the germline V gene. This sequence joins TRBV11-2 and TRBJ1-4, with D possibly being TRBD1 (5 bases). This clonotype was obtained from an adult man with Graves' ophthalmopathy. The source material was peripheral blood. The CDR3 bases are TGTGCCAGCAGGGGACGTCGAAATGAAAAACTGTTTTTT. Encoded protein: CASRGRRNEKLFF.